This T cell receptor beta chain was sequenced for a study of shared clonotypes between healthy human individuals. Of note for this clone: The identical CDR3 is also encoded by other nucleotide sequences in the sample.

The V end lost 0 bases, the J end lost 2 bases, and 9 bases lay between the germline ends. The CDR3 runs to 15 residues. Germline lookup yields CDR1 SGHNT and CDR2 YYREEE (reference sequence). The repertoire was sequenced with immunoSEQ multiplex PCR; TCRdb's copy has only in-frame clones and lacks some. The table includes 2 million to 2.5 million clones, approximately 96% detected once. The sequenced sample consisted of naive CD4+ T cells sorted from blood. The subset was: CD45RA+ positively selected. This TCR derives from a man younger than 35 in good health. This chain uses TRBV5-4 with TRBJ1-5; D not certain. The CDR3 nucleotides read TGTGCCAGCAGCTTGGACGGGAAAGGCAATCAGCCCCAGCATTTT. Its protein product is CASSLDGKGNQPQHF.